Below are 14 T cell receptor beta chains sequenced from a single sample in a study of blood T cells in healthy people across ages. Using a J-beta primer mix together with a sample-barcoded 5' primer, a second PCR was run for about 6 to 12 cycles. From the 5' RACE reads, TCRdb called clonotypes with MiXCR, one entry per CDR3 protein. The table includes 850,000 to 1,000,000 distinct CDR3 sequences, roughly 51% detected once. The sequenced material came from blood. These receptor sequences come from a woman aged 55-69 years in good health.

There are a few counts of this clonotype. V is TRBV10-2 and J is TRBJ2-7, with a tentative D call TRBD2 (6 bases). V was cut by 3 bases and J by 0 bases, with 9 bases left in between. The germline gives CDR1 WSHSY, CDR2 SAAADI. CDR3 size: 14 residues. The CDR3, as DNA: TGCGCCAGCAGTGATACAGCGGGCTCCTACGAGCAGTACTTC. Its protein is CASSDTAGSYEQYF.

This clonotype was observed once. This chain joins TRBV20-1 and TRBJ2-4; 10 bases agree with TRBD1. The DNA end is more similar to TRBJ2-5, so the J call may be wrong. CDR1 and CDR2 (germline): DFQATT, SNEGSKA (reference sequence). The CDR3 sequence is 16 residues long. CDR3 nucleotides: TGCAGTGCTAGATCACCGGGACAGGGGTATTTCGGGACCCAGTACTTC. It yields the protein CSARSPGQGYFGTQYF.

This clonotype was detected ten times or more. J is TRBJ2-3 and V is TRBV29-1; D could derive from TRBD1 or TRBD2 (5 bases each). Germline V gene data show CDR1 as SQVTM and CDR2 as ANQGSEA. The CDR3 loop spans 18 amino acids. Trimming cost V 1 base and J 8 bases, with 28 bases left between them. The CDR3: CSVEGARGQSASTGTQYF. The CDR3 nucleotides read TGCAGCGTTGAAGGGGCTCGGGGCCAGAGCGCCAGCACGGGTACGCAGTATTTT.

The V and J genes are TRBV29-1 and TRBJ2-1, with 7 bases fitting TRBD1. The V segment lost 5 bases and the J segment 6 bases; nucleotides outside the gene matches: 7. The CDR3 runs to 13 residues. Germline CDR1 SQVTM, CDR2 ANQGSEA. DNA of the CDR3: TGCAGCGTTAGGGGGCGCCGGGGCAATGAGCAGTTCTTC. Protein: CSVRGRRGNEQFF.

V usage is TRBV7-9 and J usage is TRBJ1-2; D gene ambiguous. The ends were cut back, 6 bases at V and 2 bases at J, with 13 bases in the middle. CDR1 is SEHNR and CDR2 is FQNEAQ in the germline V gene (reference sequence). The CDR3 totals 14 residues. CDR3 sequence reads: CASRQNSVNYGYTF. In DNA form, the CDR3 reads TGTGCCAGCAGACAAAACTCAGTGAACTATGGCTACACCTTC.

This clonotype showed up just a few times. This chain links TRBV3-1 with TRBJ2-3, with 12 nucleotides matching TRBD2. Germline values: CDR1 LGHDT, CDR2 YNNKEL (reference sequence). This CDR3 region has 15 residues. Trimming cost V 3 bases and J 5 bases; bases outside gene matches: 3. CDR3 in amino acids: CASSHPGLAGDTQYF. The DNA of the CDR3 is TGTGCCAGCAGCCATCCGGGACTAGCGGGAGATACGCAGTATTTT.

There are a few counts of this clonotype. The rearrangement links TRBV6-6 to TRBJ2-6; TRBD2 is a possible D gene (7 bases). Trimming shortened V by 0 bases and J by 0 bases, and 9 bases separated the two germline ends. Germline V gene lookup returns CDR1 MNHNY and CDR2 SVGAGI (reference sequence). The length of the CDR3 is 17 residues. The CDR3 here is CASSYSGGASGANVLTF. CDR3 sequence (DNA): TGTGCCAGCAGTTACTCGGGGGGGGCCTCTGGGGCCAACGTCCTGACTTTC.

In this sample, this clonotype turned up many times. The genes are TRBV29-1 and TRBJ2-7; D is perhaps TRBD1 (5 bases). Trimming left V 4 bases short and J 0 bases short, with 10 bases between. The germline V gene has CDR1 SQVTM and CDR2 ANQGSEA. CDR3 size: 13 residues. CDR3 in DNA: TGCAGCGTTGTTTTTGACAGCTCCTACGAGCAGTACTTC. Its translation: CSVVFDSSYEQYF.

This clonotype was found a few times. This rearrangement joins TRBV28 to TRBJ1-2, with TRBD1 identical over 9 bases. Germline assignment: CDR1 MDHEN and CDR2 SYDVKM. The CDR3 runs 14 residues. J was trimmed by 7 bases and V by 5 bases; bases with no gene match: 8. The CDR3: CASSDPGQGRGYTF. The CDR3 DNA reads as TGTGCCAGCAGTGACCCGGGACAGGGCCGTGGCTACACCTTC.

The gene calls are TRBV12-3 or TRBV12-4 and TRBJ2-1; 7 bases line up with TRBD2. The CDR3 spans 14 residues. Germline trimming cut 6 bases from V and 9 bases from J; bases unmatched to any gene: 11. CDR3 sequence reads: CASRTSERGLEQFF. CDR3 sequence (DNA): TGTGCCAGCAGAACTAGCGAGAGAGGGCTTGAGCAGTTCTTC.

The V and J genes are TRBV6-1 and TRBJ1-6; no clear D gene. This CDR3 has 15 amino acids. CDR1 is MNHNS, CDR2 SASEGT, per germline. Trimming pared 2 bases from V and 7 bases from J, leaving 12 bases between. The CDR3 reads CASSERTPGNSPLHF. Here the CDR3 DNA reads TGTGCCAGCAGTGAAAGGACCCCGGGGAATTCACCCCTCCACTTT.

This clonotype was detected ten times or more. The rearrangement uses TRBV9 and TRBJ1-2, with a tentative D call TRBD1 (5 bases). The CDR3 covers 15 residues. The germline V gene encodes CDR1 SGDLS and CDR2 YYNGEE. Trimming removed 0 bases from V and 6 bases from J, with 15 bases in between. The CDR3 DNA is TGTGCCAGCAGCGTAGCTCCGGGGCTCCTTCATGGCTACACCTTC. Its translation: CASSVAPGLLHGYTF.

The count of this clonotype is one. The chain links TRBV24-1 to TRBJ1-1; no firm D call. Germline-derived CDR1 and CDR2 are KGHDR and SFDVKD. V was clipped by 7 bases and J by 5 bases, with 13 bases between them. This CDR3 spans 13 amino acids. This CDR3 reads CATRREGYTEAFF. The CDR3 DNA reads as TGTGCCACCAGACGGGAGGGATATACTGAAGCTTTCTTT.

This rearrangement joins TRBV12-3 or TRBV12-4 to TRBJ2-3, with D uncertain. CDR3 length: 15 amino acids. V was clipped by 3 bases and J by 2 bases, with 12 bases between them. In nucleotides, the CDR3 is TGTGCCAGCAGTTTGCGAACAAGCCCCACAGATACGCAGTATTTT. It yields the protein CASSLRTSPTDTQYF.